Listed here are 16 T cell receptor beta chains from one sample, sequenced in a study of T cell responses to AZD1222 COVID-19 vaccine (dated by TCRdb to about 2021). The library was produced with the immunoSEQ multiplex PCR assay. Not all clones reach the TCRdb copy of this immuneACCESS table, which keeps in-frame sequences only. Checked studies attribute under half of the gap to unresolved V genes and leave the rest unexplained. The sample data list about 96,000 clones, and approximately 90% of these were observed just once. The ten largest clones add up to approximately 5.2% of the sample. What this sample's time point label stands for: baseline before first vaccination. Interpreted using the paper, the treatment or condition label stands for: meningococcal conjugate vaccine given as trial control. Specimen: peripheral blood, collected on day 0 of MenACWY control vaccination. All receptors come from an adult in good health.

The genes are TRBV19 and TRBJ1-6; TRBD1 aligns across 7 bases. The V gene's germline CDR1 is LNHDA and CDR2 SQIVND (reference sequence). CDR3 length: 16 amino acids. V was pared by 6 bases and J by 2 bases, with 7 bases of the junction left unmatched. The CDR3 is CASRPGQKPYNSPLHF. The CDR3 DNA sequence: TGTGCCAGTAGACCGGGACAGAAGCCCTATAATTCACCCCTCCACTTT.

The gene calls are TRBV5-1 and TRBJ1-4, with 9 positions matching TRBD1. Germline assignment: CDR1 SGHRS and CDR2 YFSETQ. The V and J ends lost 4 bases and 3 bases, in that order; junction bases with no gene match: 4. The CDR3 totals 15 residues. The CDR3 bases are TGCGCCAGCAGCGGGGGACAGGGTGCTAATGAAAAACTGTTTTTT. This encodes CASSGGQGANEKLFF.

This clone was recorded once. The chain links TRBV27 to TRBJ2-3, with unresolved D. The CDR3 totals 13 residues. V was pared by 5 bases and J by 2 bases, with 8 bases between. Germline V gene data show CDR1 as MNHEY and CDR2 as SMNVEV (reference sequence). DNA for the CDR3: TGTGCCAGCAGTAGGGTCCCCACAGATACGCAGTATTTT. It codes for CASSRVPTDTQYF.

The J gene is TRBJ2-1, the V gene TRBV28, with D maybe TRBD2 (6 bases). Germline V gene lookup returns CDR1 MDHEN and CDR2 SYDVKM. Trimming cost V 1 base and J 4 bases, with 20 bases left between them. This CDR3 region has 18 residues. CDR3 sequence (DNA): TGTGCCAGCAGTTTATCTCCCCCGGCAGGGAGGCGATACAATGAGCAGTTCTTC. As protein: CASSLSPPAGRRYNEQFF.

Details on this clone: The same CDR3 also results from other DNA sequences found in this sample. The chain employs TRBV11-2 and TRBJ2-1; 8 nucleotides align to TRBD1. The CDR3 is 15 residues long. The germline CDR1 and CDR2 sequences are SGHAT and FQNNGV. V gave up 4 bases and J gave up 4 bases; unmatched junction bases: 6. The CDR3 bases are TGTGCCAGCAGCTCCGGACAGGGACGATACAATGAGCAGTTCTTC. This gives the protein CASSSGQGRYNEQFF.

For the CDR3, the DNA is TGTGCCAGCAGTTTAAAGAGCCCACAGGGCCTCAGCACAGATACGCAGTATTTT. Encoded protein: CASSLKSPQGLSTDTQYF. The chain carries TRBV27 and TRBJ2-3, with a tentative D call TRBD1 (6 bases). Germline-derived CDR1 and CDR2 are MNHEY and SMNVEV (reference sequence). CDR3 size: 18 residues. Trimming pared 2 bases from V and 0 bases from J, leaving 18 bases between.

This clone has just a few counts. V gene TRBV5-1 combines with J gene TRBJ1-3; no firm D call. V shed 1 base and J shed 2 bases, with 7 bases lying between them. Per the germline V gene, CDR1 is SGHRS and CDR2 is YFSETQ. The CDR3 is 14 amino acids. The CDR3 reads CASSLNSPGNTIYF. The CDR3 nucleotides are TGCGCCAGCAGCTTGAACAGTCCTGGAAACACCATATATTTT.

The chain has TRBV2 and TRBJ1-5; no firm D call. The CDR3 runs 17 residues. The ends were cut back, 1 base at V and 3 bases at J, with 16 bases in the middle. CDR1 is SNHLY, CDR2 FYNNEI, per germline. This CDR3 reads CASSEVIFTVNNQPQHF. The CDR3 DNA follows: TGTGCCAGCAGTGAAGTAATTTTTACAGTGAACAATCAGCCCCAGCATTTT.

This chain joins TRBV5-1 and TRBJ2-1; D is undetermined. The CDR3 consists of 16 residues. Per germline, CDR1 SGHRS and CDR2 YFSETQ. The ends were cut back, 6 bases at V and 0 bases at J, with 16 bases in the middle. The CDR3 here is CASTVDGSSSYNEQFF. DNA for the CDR3: TGCGCCAGCACGGTTGACGGGTCGAGCTCCTACAATGAGCAGTTCTTC.

The chain is built from TRBV6-1 and TRBJ1-5; TRBD1 is a possible D gene (6 bases). The length of the CDR3 is 17 residues. V lost 1 base, J lost 6 bases, and 19 bases lay in between. Germline values: CDR1 MNHNS, CDR2 SASEGT. The CDR3: CASSEDFRTVSSQPQHF. In DNA form, the CDR3 reads TGTGCCAGCAGTGAAGATTTTCGGACAGTGAGTAGTCAGCCCCAGCATTTT.

The chain uses TRBV24-1 and TRBJ1-1; unclear D gene. The CDR3 runs to 13 residues. Germline loops: CDR1 KGHDR, CDR2 SFDVKD. The V end lost 5 bases, the J end lost 5 bases, and 11 bases lay between the germline ends. The CDR3 bases are TGTGCCACCAGTGCCGTCGATGGGACTGAAGCTTTCTTT. This sequence encodes CATSAVDGTEAFF.

The chain couples TRBV6-6 to TRBJ1-4; TRBD1 might be the D (6 bases). The germline V gene has CDR1 MNHNY and CDR2 SVGAGI (reference sequence). The CDR3 sequence is 15 residues long. The ends were cut back, 2 bases at V and 4 bases at J, with 11 bases in the middle. CDR3 residues: CASSYPQGNNEKLFF. CDR3 DNA sequence: TGTGCCAGCAGTTACCCCCAGGGGAATAATGAAAAACTGTTTTTT.

The chain recombines TRBV2 with TRBJ1-5, with 9 bases identical to TRBD1. V was clipped by 6 bases and J by 1 base; unmatched bases: 1. Germline V lookup: CDR1 SNHLY, CDR2 FYNNEI. This CDR3 comprises 14 residues. The CDR3, as DNA: TGTGCCAGCAGACAGGGGGCGAGCAATCAGCCCCAGCATTTT. Encoded protein: CASRQGASNQPQHF.

V gene TRBV3-1 (or the pseudogene TRBV3-2) combines with J gene TRBJ2-3, with TRBD2 identical over 7 bases. CDR1 is LGHDT, CDR2 YNNKEL, per germline (reference sequence). The CDR3 is made up of 14 amino acids. V gave up 1 base and J gave up 4 bases; unmatched junction bases: 2. In DNA form, the CDR3 reads TGTGCCAGCAGCCAAGGCGGGAGCCCAGATACGCAGTATTTT. Translated, it gives CASSQGGSPDTQYF.

The genes are TRBV5-1 and TRBJ1-1; D gene uncertain. The V end was cut by 0 bases, the J end by 0 bases, with 9 bases between. The germline gives CDR1 SGHRS, CDR2 YFSETQ. CDR3 size: 15 residues. CDR3 sequence: CASSLAWGVNTEAFF. CDR3 bases: TGCGCCAGCAGCTTGGCCTGGGGTGTGAACACTGAAGCTTTCTTT.

This chain joins TRBV11-1 and TRBJ1-4; D unresolved. CDR3 size: 15 residues. The germline CDR1 and CDR2 sequences are SGHAT and FQDESV (reference sequence). V lost 2 bases, J lost 4 bases, and 11 bases lay in between. In DNA, the CDR3 is TGTGCCAGCAGCTTATCTCTCCAGGATAATGAAAAACTGTTTTTT. Translated: CASSLSLQDNEKLFF.